Below are 32 T cell receptor beta chains sequenced from a single sample in a study of T cell clonotyping in hematopoietic cell transplantation. The assay was immunoSEQ multiplex PCR, and TCRdb's table has in-frame clones only and misses some. The table includes about 4,600 clones, roughly 77% detected once. Sequenced here: peripheral blood mononuclear cells, sampled 100 days after allogeneic stem cell transplant. These receptors were obtained from a female patient in her fifties who had an allogeneic stem cell transplant from an unrelated donor, so the T cells may come from the graft donor. Some clones in this sample may be carry-over from other donors' samples.

The rearrangement joins TRBV7-2 to TRBJ1-2; D gene uncertain. The germline gives CDR1 SGHTA, CDR2 FQGNSA. CDR3 length equals 15 residues. Trimming took off 1 base at V and 4 bases at J, with 13 bases between the two ends. The CDR3 region has the DNA TGTGCCAGCAGCTTAGGCCCGGGGTTTGGCTATGGCTACACCTTC. It codes for CASSLGPGFGYGYTF.

V and J are TRBV6-1 and TRBJ1-5; D might be TRBD1 (5 bases). CDR1 and CDR2 from the germline V gene are MNHNS and SASEGT. The CDR3 has 15 residues. V lost 3 bases and J lost 7, with 16 bases in between. The CDR3 here is CASSDGGRGGQPQHF. The CDR3 region has the DNA TGTGCCAGCAGTGATGGAGGGCGGGGGGGGCAGCCCCAGCATTTT.

This chain joins TRBV13 and TRBJ2-4; tentatively, D is TRBD2 (5 bases). The germline V and J ends were trimmed by 3 bases and 12 bases, with 6 bases remaining between them. Germline V gene data show CDR1 as PRHDT and CDR2 as FYEKMQ (reference sequence). The CDR3 is 10 residues long. The CDR3 nucleotides read TGTGCCAGCAGCTTCGGGGATCAGTACTTC. Its protein is CASSFGDQYF.

J is TRBJ2-1 and V is TRBV2, with D possibly being TRBD1 (6 bases). The V and J ends lost 4 bases and 7 bases respectively, with 11 bases between them. The CDR3 loop spans 13 amino acids. Germline-derived CDR1 and CDR2 are SNHLY and FYNNEI. The chain's CDR3 is CASSGARGNEQFF. The CDR3 nucleotides read TGTGCCAGCAGTGGTGCCAGGGGAAATGAGCAGTTCTTC.

The V and J genes are TRBV14 and TRBJ2-6, with D maybe TRBD1 (5 bases). V lost 4 bases, J lost 3 bases, and 13 bases lay in between. CDR3 length: 16 residues. Germline values: CDR1 SGHDN, CDR2 FVKESK. CDR3 in amino acids: CASSLHRSFGANVLTF. In nucleotides, the CDR3 is TGTGCCAGCAGCCTACACAGGAGTTTTGGGGCCAACGTCCTGACTTTC.

This chain uses TRBV29-1 with TRBJ2-7, with D possibly called TRBD1 or TRBD2 (5 bases each). The V gene lost 6 bases and the J gene lost 0 bases, with 12 bases spanning the gap. CDR3 length: 13 amino acids. Germline CDR1 and CDR2: SQVTM and ANQGSEA. The CDR3 DNA sequence: TGCAGCGTGGGGGTGAGTAGCTCCTACGAGCAGTACTTC. This gives the protein CSVGVSSSYEQYF.

By sample fraction, this clone is medium-sized. The chain links TRBV6-5 to TRBJ2-5; 13 bases align to TRBD2. Trimming took 6 bases from V and 5 from J; bases not matched to a gene: 6. Per germline, CDR1 MNHEY and CDR2 SVGAGI. The CDR3 covers 15 residues. CDR3 region: CASRRLAGGGETQYF. In DNA, the CDR3 is TGTGCCAGCAGAAGACTAGCGGGGGGCGGGGAGACCCAGTACTTC.

The chain recombines TRBV19 with TRBJ2-7; maybe TRBD1 (5 bases). This CDR3 spans 15 amino acids. Germline values: CDR1 LNHDA, CDR2 SQIVND (reference sequence). Trimming left V 3 bases short and J 4 bases short, with 16 bases between. This chain's CDR3 is CASSIAWAGSYEQYF. The DNA for the CDR3 is TGTGCCAGTAGTATCGCCTGGGCAGGGTCTTACGAGCAGTACTTC.

The chain has TRBV6-5 and TRBJ1-5, with D uncertain. The CDR3 spans 14 residues. CDR1 is MNHEY and CDR2 is SVGAGI in the germline V gene. V was pared by 4 bases and J by 5 bases, with 12 bases between. CDR3 protein: CASSSTAGHQPQHF. CDR3 DNA: TGTGCCAGCAGTTCGACTGCCGGGCATCAGCCCCAGCATTTT.

The chain has TRBV6-5 and TRBJ1-2; a weak D match, TRBD1 (5 bases). V gave up 7 bases and J gave up 8 bases, with 20 bases separating them. Per the germline V gene, CDR1 is MNHEY and CDR2 is SVGAGI. The CDR3 contains 14 residues. DNA for the CDR3: TGTGCCAGCACGGACCAGGGTGGTTGGAAGGGCTACACCTTC. As protein: CASTDQGGWKGYTF.

The genes are TRBV9 and TRBJ1-1, with D possibly TRBD1 on 5 matching bases. There are 15 residues in the CDR3. Germline-derived CDR1 and CDR2 are SGDLS and YYNGEE. Trimming took 0 bases from V and 3 from J, leaving 12 bases between them. The CDR3 here is CASSVAGTKDTEAFF. The DNA for the CDR3 is TGTGCCAGCAGCGTAGCAGGGACTAAGGACACTGAAGCTTTCTTT.

The chain joins TRBV6-5 to TRBJ2-7; TRBD1 is a possible D gene (5 bases). Germline lookup yields CDR1 MNHEY and CDR2 SVGAGI. The CDR3 runs to 13 residues. V was trimmed by 2 bases and J by 3 bases, leaving 8 bases between them. CDR3 sequence (DNA): TGTGCCAGCAGTTACCAACAGGACTACGAGCAGTACTTC. Translated, it gives CASSYQQDYEQYF.

The chain links TRBV19 to TRBJ2-5; TRBD2 is a possible D gene (5 bases). CDR1 is LNHDA, CDR2 SQIVND, per germline (reference sequence). Trimming removed 5 bases from V and 4 bases from J, with 14 bases in between. This CDR3 region has 14 residues. CDR3 coding DNA: TGTGCCAGTAGTTCCTTGACTATTACAGAGACCCAGTACTTC. This encodes CASSSLTITETQYF.

The chain links TRBV9 to TRBJ2-1; TRBD2 might be the D (5 bases). The CDR3 sequence is 14 residues long. V shed 4 bases and J shed 4 bases, with 12 bases lying between them. The germline CDR1 and CDR2 sequences are SGDLS and YYNGEE. The CDR3 DNA reads as TGTGCCAGCAGCACCAACTCGGGGTACAATGAGCAGTTCTTC. It translates to CASSTNSGYNEQFF. Based on the CDR3 plus reference TRBV9 and TRBJ2-1, the full variable domain is DSGVTQTPKHLITATGQRVTLRCSPRSGDLSVYWYQQSLDQGLQFLIQYYNGEERAKGNILERFSAQQFPDLHSELNLSSLELGDSALYFCASSTNSGYNEQFFGPGTRLTVL.

This clone was seen more than once but under ten times. The genes are TRBV11-2 and TRBJ2-7; D possibly corresponds to TRBD2 (6 bases). The CDR3 is 15 residues long. Germline V lookup: CDR1 SGHAT, CDR2 FQNNGV. V was clipped by 5 bases and J by 3 bases, with 17 bases between them. For the CDR3, the DNA is TGTGCCAGCAGCATCGGAGGAGGGGCGATCTACGAGCAGTACTTC. This encodes CASSIGGGAIYEQYF.

The chain couples TRBV5-1 to TRBJ1-6; D is uncertain. Trimming cost V 5 bases and J 0 bases, with 12 bases left between them. This CDR3 has 16 amino acids. Germline V gene sequence: CDR1 SGHRS, CDR2 YFSETQ. CDR3 protein: CASSLTPSSYNSPLHF. The CDR3 region has the DNA TGCGCCAGCAGTCTGACACCGAGCTCCTATAATTCACCCCTCCACTTT. Supplemented by reference TRBV5-1 and TRBJ1-6, the full variable domain reads KAGVTQTPRYLIKTRGQQVTLSCSPISGHRSVSWYQQTPGQGLQFLFEYFSETQRNKGNFPGRFSGRQFSNSRSEMNVSTLELGDSALYLCASSLTPSSYNSPLHFGNGTRLTVT.

The chain uses TRBV5-1 and TRBJ1-1, with D unclear. The CDR3 runs to 14 residues. The germline V gene has CDR1 SGHRS and CDR2 YFSETQ. Trimming cost V 6 bases and J 4 bases, with 16 bases left between them. This CDR3 reads CASTTGQLGTEAFF. The CDR3 bases are TGCGCCAGCACCACGGGCCAGCTAGGCACTGAAGCTTTCTTT.

The V call is TRBV7-8, the J call TRBJ2-2; D ambiguous. The V gene's germline CDR1 is SGHVS and CDR2 FQNEAQ. This CDR3 is built from 14 residues. Trimming took 4 bases from V and 4 from J, leaving 10 bases between them. CDR3 coding DNA: TGTGCCAGCAGCTCCAACACGGGCACCGGGGAGCTGTTTTTT. Translating it yields CASSSNTGTGELFF.

This chain connects TRBV19 to TRBJ2-5; D may be TRBD1 or TRBD2 (5 bases each). V lost 5 bases, J lost 2 bases, and 18 bases lay in between. Germline CDR1 reads LNHDA; CDR2 reads SQIVND (reference sequence). The CDR3 has 16 amino acids. The CDR3 DNA is TGTGCCAGTAGTTCCGCCGGGGCAGCAAAACAAGAGACCCAGTACTTC. Its protein is CASSSAGAAKQETQYF.

This rearrangement joins TRBV19 to TRBJ2-7; D remains unclear. The germline V and J ends were trimmed by 4 bases and 2 bases, with 9 bases remaining between them. Looked up from germline, CDR1 is LNHDA and CDR2 is SQIVND (reference sequence). CDR3 size: 13 residues. In DNA form, the CDR3 reads TGTGCCAGTAGTAACGGATTCGCCTACGAGCAGTACTTC. Amino acids: CASSNGFAYEQYF. The full variable domain, its missing parts supplied by reference TRBV19 and TRBJ2-7, is DGGITQSPKYLFRKEGQNVTLSCEQNLNHDAMYWYRQDPGQGLRLIYYSQIVNDFQKGDIAEGYSVSREKKESFPLTVTSAQKNPTAFYLCASSNGFAYEQYFGPGTRLTVT.

A few counts support this clone. The chain joins TRBV11-3 to TRBJ1-1; no clear D gene. The CDR3 consists of 14 residues. Per germline, CDR1 SGHNT and CDR2 YENEEA. The V end lost 5 bases, the J end lost 3 bases, and 13 bases lay between the germline ends. CDR3 region: CASSPDGTYTEAFF. CDR3 bases: TGTGCCAGCAGCCCGGACGGAACCTACACTGAAGCTTTCTTT.

The chain carries TRBV19 and TRBJ2-1; a weak D match, TRBD2 (7 bases). Trimming cost V 11 bases and J 9 bases, with 14 bases left between them. CDR1 and CDR2 (germline): LNHDA, SQIVND (reference sequence). The CDR3 is made up of 11 amino acids. The DNA for the CDR3 is TGTGCCGCCTGGGGGGGGGCTGAGCAGTTCTTC. It yields the protein CAAWGGAEQFF.

This rearrangement joins TRBV21-1 to TRBJ2-7; TRBD2, the D gene given by the table, was not confirmed from the DNA. TRBV21-1 counts as a pseudogene. The CDR3 loop spans 15 amino acids. Written as DNA, the CDR3 is TGTGCCAGCAGCAAAGGGACTCAGAACTACTACGAGCAGTACTTC. Residues: CASSKGTQNYYEQYF.

This clone counts as hyperexpanded. CDR3 residues: CAIREEGQGEKLFF. The CDR3 region has the DNA TGTGCCATCAGAGAAGAGGGACAAGGTGAAAAACTGTTTTTT. The chain has TRBV10-3 and TRBJ1-4, with D maybe TRBD1 (6 bases). Germline lookup yields CDR1 ENHRY and CDR2 SYGVKD. With 6 bases removed from V and 7 bases from J, the gap between germline ends came to 15 bases. The length of the CDR3 is 14 residues.

The chain recombines TRBV19 with TRBJ1-2, with 9 nucleotides matching TRBD1. Germline V gene lookup returns CDR1 LNHDA and CDR2 SQIVND (reference sequence). V lost 6 bases and J lost 5; bases outside the gene matches: 7. The CDR3 is 14 amino acids. CDR3 amino acids: CASRTGTGLYGYTF. CDR3 sequence (DNA): TGTGCCAGTAGGACCGGGACAGGGTTGTATGGCTACACCTTC.

This clone has more than one count but fewer than ten. V and J are TRBV6-4 and TRBJ1-1, with TRBD1 as a possible D gene (6 bases). Germline-derived CDR1 and CDR2 are MRHNA and SNTAGT. Trimming pared 5 bases from V and 5 bases from J, leaving 15 bases between. This CDR3 region has 14 residues. The chain's CDR3 is CASSPGGAGTEAFF. CDR3 DNA: TGTGCCAGCAGTCCCGGGGGGGCTGGTACTGAAGCTTTCTTT.

This chain links TRBV2 with TRBJ2-1, with a possible D match to TRBD1 (6 bases). There are 14 residues in the CDR3. The germline V and J ends were trimmed by 1 base and 5 bases, with 9 bases remaining between them. Looked up from germline, CDR1 is SNHLY and CDR2 is FYNNEI. CDR3 sequence: CASSEDRADNEQFF. In DNA, the CDR3 is TGTGCCAGCAGTGAAGACAGGGCTGACAATGAGCAGTTCTTC.

This clone appeared a few times. V usage is TRBV30 and J usage is TRBJ1-2, with 7 positions matching TRBD1. The J segment lost 8 bases and the V segment lost 0 bases, leaving 3 bases of the junction unmatched. The CDR3 consists of 12 residues. Germline loops: CDR1 GTSNPN, CDR2 SVGIG (reference sequence). CDR3 nucleotides: TGTGCCTGGAGTGTGCCAGGGGGAGGCTACACCTTC. It is translated as CAWSVPGGGYTF.

The J gene is TRBJ1-1, the V gene TRBV6-1, with D perhaps matching TRBD1 (6 bases). This CDR3 has 13 amino acids. V shed 6 bases and J shed 1 base, with 9 bases lying between them. Germline-derived CDR1 and CDR2 are MNHNS and SASEGT. The CDR3 sequence is CASREQGNTEAFF. The CDR3 DNA reads as TGTGCCAGCAGAGAACAGGGGAACACTGAAGCTTTCTTT.

The V and J genes are TRBV5-1 and TRBJ2-7, with D unresolved. The germline V and J ends were trimmed by 4 bases and 6 bases, with 11 bases remaining between them. The CDR3 sequence is 12 residues long. From germline, CDR1 is SGHRS and CDR2 YFSETQ. The CDR3 DNA reads as TGCGCCAGCAGCCCCCCCTCGTTCGAGCAGTACTTC. Its translation: CASSPPSFEQYF.

The chain joins TRBV6-4 to TRBJ2-2, with 7 bases aligning to TRBD1. The CDR3 is made up of 16 amino acids. Germline lookup yields CDR1 MRHNA and CDR2 SNTAGT. Trimming cost V 2 bases and J 6 bases; bases outside gene matches: 9. Here the CDR3 DNA reads TGTGCCAGCAGTGACAGGGACAGCGCCTCACCCGGGGAGCTGTTTTTT. Protein sequence: CASSDRDSASPGELFF.

CDR3 DNA: TGTGCCAGTACCGCCTCACAGGCGCGGCCCCAGCATTTT. Translated: CASTASQARPQHF. The gene calls are TRBV19 and TRBJ1-5; possible D gene TRBD1, 5 bases. The germline CDR1 and CDR2 sequences are LNHDA and SQIVND (reference sequence). This CDR3 has 13 residues. V was pared by 7 bases and J by 9 bases, with 16 bases between.